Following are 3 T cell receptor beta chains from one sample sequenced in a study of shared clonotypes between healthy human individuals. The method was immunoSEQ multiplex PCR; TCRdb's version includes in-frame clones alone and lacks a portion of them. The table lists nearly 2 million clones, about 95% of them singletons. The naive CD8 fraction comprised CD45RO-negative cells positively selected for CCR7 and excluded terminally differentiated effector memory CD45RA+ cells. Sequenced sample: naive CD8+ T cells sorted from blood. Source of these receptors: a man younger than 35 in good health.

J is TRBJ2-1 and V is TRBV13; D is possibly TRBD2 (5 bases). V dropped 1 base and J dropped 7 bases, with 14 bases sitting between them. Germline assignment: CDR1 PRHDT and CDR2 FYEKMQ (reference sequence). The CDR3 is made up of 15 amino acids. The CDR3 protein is CASSLELDDRNEQFF. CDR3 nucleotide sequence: TGTGCCAGCAGCTTAGAACTAGACGATAGGAATGAGCAGTTCTTC.

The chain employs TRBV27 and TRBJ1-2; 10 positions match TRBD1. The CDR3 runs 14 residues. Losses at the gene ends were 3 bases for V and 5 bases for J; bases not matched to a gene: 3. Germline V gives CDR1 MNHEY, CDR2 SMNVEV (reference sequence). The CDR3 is CASSLGQGKYGYTF. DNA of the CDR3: TGTGCCAGCAGTTTGGGACAGGGGAAATATGGCTACACCTTC.

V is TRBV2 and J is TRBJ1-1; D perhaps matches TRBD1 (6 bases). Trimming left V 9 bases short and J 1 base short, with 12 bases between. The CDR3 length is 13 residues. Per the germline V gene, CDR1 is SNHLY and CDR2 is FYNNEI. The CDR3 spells CARQGTENTEAFF. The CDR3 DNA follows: TGTGCCAGGCAGGGGACCGAGAACACTGAAGCTTTCTTT.